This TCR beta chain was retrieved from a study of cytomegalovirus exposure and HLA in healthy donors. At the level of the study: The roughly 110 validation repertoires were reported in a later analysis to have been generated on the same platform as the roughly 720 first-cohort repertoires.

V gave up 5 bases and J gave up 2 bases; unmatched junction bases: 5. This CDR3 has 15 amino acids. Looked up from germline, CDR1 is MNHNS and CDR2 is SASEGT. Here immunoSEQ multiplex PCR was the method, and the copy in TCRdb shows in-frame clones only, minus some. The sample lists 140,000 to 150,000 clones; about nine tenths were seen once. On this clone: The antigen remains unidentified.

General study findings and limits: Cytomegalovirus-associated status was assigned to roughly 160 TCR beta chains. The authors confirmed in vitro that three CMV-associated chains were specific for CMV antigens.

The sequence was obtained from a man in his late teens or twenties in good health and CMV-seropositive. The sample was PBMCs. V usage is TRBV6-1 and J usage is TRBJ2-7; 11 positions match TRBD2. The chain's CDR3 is CASSSSGRSPYEQYF. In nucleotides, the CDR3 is TGTGCCAGCAGTTCTAGCGGGAGGTCGCCCTACGAGCAGTACTTC.